This T cell receptor beta chain was captured in a study of T cell clones after liver transplantation (dated by TCRdb to between 2018 and 2020). About the study as a whole: The samples were obtained from ITN030ST, a randomized trial that attempted immunosuppression withdrawal within 2 years after liver transplantation. Donor-reactive T cell clones were identified by TCRbeta sequencing after a pre-transplant mixed lymphocyte reaction and then tracked in post-transplant blood. Third party-reactive TCRbeta sequences from pre-transplant MLRs were also identified as an antigen-independent comparator for donor-reactive sequences. Of the eight recipients, three were HCV-positive, while the remaining recipients had been transplanted for non-autoimmune, non-viral indications. No induction therapy was given to the subjects, and standard immunosuppression was administered until randomization at 12-24 months post-transplant. Tolerance meant complete immunosuppression withdrawal for at least one year without liver enzymes rising beyond twice the upper limit of normal. Blood samples were collected pre-transplant, pre-randomization before withdrawal, and post-randomization after either full withdrawal or failed withdrawal. The studied cohort comprised 8 liver transplant recipients, 3 classified as tolerant and 5 as non-tolerant. General study outcomes and caveats: After accounting for repertoire turnover, donor-reactive detection was significantly reduced in 7 of 8 subjects for CD4 and 8 of 8 for CD8. Low numbers of available donor cells limited the measurable donor-reactive repertoire in a couple of subjects. Conclusions were preliminary, limited by small, heterogeneous patient numbers and non-standardized post-transplant time points. A significant post-transplant decrease in circulating donor-reactive CD4 TCRbeta sequences was observed in 5 of 8 subjects, irrespective of tolerance or HCV status. Since no allograft tissue specimens were available, donor-reactive T cells may have migrated into the graft instead of being deleted. Donor-reactive sequences decreased more than third party-reactive sequences, which suggests partial antigen-specific deletion that was not related to withdrawal success.

The time point label of this sample denotes: pre-transplant. Unstimulated PBMCs, after thawing, were stained for CD3, CD4 and CD8 and then FACS-sorted into CD3+CD4+ and CD3+CD8+ populations. All 8 studied subjects were randomized to withdrawal of immunosuppression. The Qiagen DNeasy Blood and Tissue Kit was used to isolate genomic DNA. High-throughput TCRbeta CDR3 sequencing of frozen genomic DNA was performed by immunoSEQ, with PCR amplification, mapping, bias correction and internal controls included. As for how the authors treated the data: Productive rearrangements were kept, and unique TCRbeta sequences were defined by CDR3 nucleotide sequence plus V and J gene. Donor-reactive sequences required at least 5-fold expansion in CFSE-low cells versus unstimulated pre-transplant cells and at least 0.01% frequency. To ensure at least 90% detection power, minimum frequency thresholds were set for each subject based on that subject's lowest-template unstimulated sample. Repertoire turnover was measured by Jensen-Shannon divergence between the top 1000 TCRbeta sequences post- and pre-transplant. Two-sided Fisher's exact tests were used to test for changes in the detection of donor-reactive sequences. TCRdb re-hosts the immuneACCESS table, in-frame sequences only. Its copies lack some clones; in the studies checked, an unresolved V gene accounts for under half of them, and the cause for the rest is not known. V, J and clone size reflect that table, while D and trimming were determined from the DNA. In all, the sample holds roughly 97,000 clones, and 82% of those were seen once. The biggest ten clones account for around 0.97% of the sample.

With respect to this clone: Which antigen it targets is not known. Base qualities are not recorded, but no much larger clone differs from it by a single base.

V is pruned by 5 bases and J by 4 bases, leaving 3 bases of the junction without a gene match. Measured from the cysteine to the phenylalanine, the CDR3 is 12 residues long. This entry keeps only the CDR3 DNA: 36 bases, framed from base 1. For CDR1 and CDR2, the germline V gene lists SQVTM and ANQGSEA. The receptor comes from a human donor who received a liver transplant. The chain is made from TRBV29-1 and TRBJ2-7, and 9 junctional nucleotides match TRBD2. The starting material was CD4+ T cells from blood, obtained before liver transplant. The CDR3 here reads CSVRAGGYEQYF. The nucleotide sequence is TGCAGCGTTCGGGCGGGAGGGTACGAGCAGTACTTC.